The rows below give T cell receptor beta chains drawn from one sample of a study of cytomegalovirus exposure and HLA in healthy donors. The assay was immunoSEQ multiplex PCR, and TCRdb's table has in-frame clones only and misses some. The table includes about 330,000 clones, roughly 88% detected once. Source material: PBMCs. These TCRs come from a woman between 18 and 29 years old in good health and CMV-seronegative. CDR3s include the opening cysteine and the closing phenylalanine or tryptophan. D genes are given only for firm matches. Some rows mark clone size as missing; the rest say once, few, many or name a class of expanded clone.

J	size	V	D	CDR3	DNA
TRBJ1-1	-	TRBV9	-	CASSAGVNTEAFF	TGTGCCAGCAGCGCCGGGGTGAACACTGAAGCTTTCTTT
TRBJ1-4	-	TRBV7-9	TRBD1	CASRSGQVGEKLFF	TGTGCCAGCAGATCCGGACAGGTTGGTGAAAAACTGTTTTTT
TRBJ2-7	-	TRBV2	-	CASRGTFRYEQYF	TGTGCCAGCAGGGGCACCTTTAGGTACGAGCAGTACTTC
TRBJ2-3	-	TRBV23-1	TRBD2	CASSQKTSGTSDTQYF	TGCGCCAGCAGTCAAAAGACTAGCGGGACCTCAGATACGCAGTATTTT
TRBJ2-7	-	TRBV6-5	-	CASSYPRGEQYF	TGTGCCAGCAGTTACCCCAGAGGTGAGCAGTACTTC
TRBJ1-2	-	TRBV5-6	-	CASSLADYGYTF	TGTGCCAGCAGCTTGGCGGACTATGGCTACACCTTC
TRBJ2-7	-	TRBV16	-	CASSQSNSGEQYF	TGTGCCAGCAGCCAATCGAATAGCGGCGAGCAGTACTTC
TRBJ1-2	many	TRBV6-6	-	CASSPVRGYTF	TGTGCCAGCAGTCCTGTCAGGGGCTACACCTTC
TRBJ1-2	-	TRBV28	TRBD1	CASGTGHLGYTF	TGTGCCAGCGGGACAGGGCATTTGGGCTACACCTTC
TRBJ2-1	once	TRBV5-1	-	CASSPGTPNYNEQFF	TGCGCCAGCAGCCCCGGGACACCCAACTACAATGAGCAGTTCTTC
TRBJ2-7	-	TRBV9	-	CASSVEVSSSSYEQYF	TGTGCCAGCAGCGTAGAGGTTAGCTCGAGCTCCTACGAGCAGTACTTC
TRBJ2-7	-	TRBV7-6	TRBD1	CASSSGTGNEQYF	TGTGCCAGCAGCTCCGGGACAGGGAACGAGCAGTACTTC
TRBJ2-7	-	TRBV7-9	-	CASSFSEGAGEQYF	TGTGCCAGCAGCTTCTCGGAGGGCGCGGGTGAGCAGTACTTC
TRBJ1-4	-	TRBV4-2	-	CASSQDTSDYDEKLFF	TGTGCCAGCAGCCAAGATACGTCGGACTATGATGAAAAACTGTTTTTT
TRBJ2-3	-	TRBV5-4	-	CASSFNGGGADTQYF	TGTGCCAGCAGCTTTAATGGCGGGGGCGCGGATACGCAGTATTTT
TRBJ2-1	-	TRBV29-1	-	CSVDYRGRGPIFNEQFF	TGCAGCGTGGACTACAGGGGACGAGGTCCTATCTTCAATGAGCAGTTCTTC
TRBJ2-3	once	TRBV5-1	TRBD2	CASRPSGRMGDTQYF	TGCGCCAGCAGGCCCAGCGGGAGGATGGGAGATACGCAGTATTTT
TRBJ1-1	-	TRBV29-1	TRBD1	CSTQTGDTEAFF	TGCAGCACACAGACAGGGGACACTGAAGCTTTCTTT
TRBJ2-3	-	TRBV7-2	TRBD2	CASSYGRLAGADTQYF	TGTGCCAGCAGTTATGGAAGACTAGCGGGAGCAGATACGCAGTATTTT
TRBJ1-2	-	TRBV6-5	-	CASSYRGGANYGYTF	TGTGCCAGCAGTTACCGAGGGGGGGCGAACTATGGCTACACCTTC
TRBJ2-1	-	TRBV25-1	TRBD1	CASSEGQGAPYNEQFF	TGTGCCAGCAGTGAAGGGCAGGGGGCACCTTACAATGAGCAGTTCTTC
TRBJ1-1	once	TRBV5-4	-	CASSRNGAMNTEAFF	TGTGCCAGCAGCCGCAACGGAGCCATGAACACTGAAGCTTTCTTT
TRBJ2-5	-	TRBV5-1	-	CASSLATTSPGGLETQYF	TGCGCCAGCAGCTTGGCCACCACCAGTCCGGGGGGCTTAGAGACCCAGTACTTC
TRBJ2-5	once	TRBV29-1	-	CSVDAQGQETQYF	TGCAGCGTTGACGCTCAGGGCCAAGAGACCCAGTACTTC
TRBJ1-3	-	TRBV2	TRBD1	CASSEEGQRGNTIYF	TGTGCCAGCAGTGAAGAGGGACAGAGGGGAAACACCATATATTTT
TRBJ2-1	-	TRBV11-1	TRBD1	CASSLVQGNEQFF	TGTGCCAGCAGCTTAGTACAGGGGAATGAGCAGTTCTTC
TRBJ2-2	-	TRBV28	-	CASTEQGLGELFF	TGTGCCAGCACCGAACAGGGTCTCGGGGAGCTGTTTTTT
TRBJ2-2	-	TRBV7-3	TRBD1	CASSSTTGVAGELFF	TGTGCCAGCAGCTCTACGACAGGGGTTGCCGGGGAGCTGTTTTTT
TRBJ2-3	-	TRBV5-6	-	CASSLVGGNTDTQYF	TGTGCCAGCAGCTTGGTGGGGGGTAACACAGATACGCAGTATTTT
TRBJ2-1	-	TRBV19	-	CASSIVPGQINEQFF	TGTGCCAGTAGTATAGTTCCAGGACAGATCAATGAGCAGTTCTTC
TRBJ2-7	-	TRBV11-2	-	CASSLVETSSYEQYF	TGTGCCAGCAGCTTAGTGGAGACTAGTTCCTACGAGCAGTACTTC
TRBJ2-7	once	TRBV7-8	TRBD1	CASTTHARGLVEQYF	TGTGCCAGCACCACTCACGCCAGGGGGCTAGTTGAGCAGTACTTC
TRBJ1-4	-	TRBV9	TRBD1	CASSVAGTGETNEKLFF	TGTGCCAGCAGCGTAGCCGGGACAGGGGAGACTAATGAAAAACTGTTTTTT
TRBJ1-2	once	TRBV6-5	-	CASSGGSPIGYGYTF	TGTGCCAGCAGTGGAGGATCCCCAATCGGCTATGGCTACACCTTC
TRBJ2-1	once	TRBV25-1	TRBD2	CASSDRLAGDEQFF	TGTGCCAGCAGTGACCGACTAGCGGGCGATGAGCAGTTCTTC
TRBJ2-7	-	TRBV6-5	TRBD1	CASSYSRGGPYEQYF	TGTGCCAGCAGTTACTCGAGAGGGGGCCCCTACGAGCAGTACTTC
TRBJ2-7	-	TRBV20-1	-	CSASDYYEQYF	TGCAGTGCTAGCGACTACTACGAGCAGTACTTC
TRBJ2-3	-	TRBV10-3	TRBD2	CAITEAGGADTQYF	TGTGCCATCACTGAAGCGGGAGGAGCAGATACGCAGTATTTT
TRBJ2-7	-	TRBV5-4	TRBD2	CASSWTSGSSYEQYF	TGTGCCAGCAGCTGGACTAGCGGGAGTTCCTACGAGCAGTACTTC
TRBJ2-2	-	TRBV7-7	-	CASSPRTSTGELFF	TGTGCCAGCAGCCCTAGGACTTCCACCGGGGAGCTGTTTTTT
TRBJ2-7	-	TRBV7-9	-	CASSSPDAAGVSYEQYF	TGTGCCAGCAGCTCCCCCGACGCGGCAGGGGTAAGCTACGAGCAGTACTTC
TRBJ2-7	-	TRBV6-5	TRBD2	CASSVGRASNEQYF	TGTGCCAGCAGTGTCGGGAGGGCCTCCAACGAGCAGTACTTC
TRBJ2-1	-	TRBV18	TRBD1	CASSPPGQGLSEQFF	TGTGCCAGCTCACCTCCGGGACAGGGATTGAGTGAGCAGTTCTTC
TRBJ2-7	few	TRBV18	-	CASTSSGQGGEQYF	TGTGCCAGCACCTCCAGCGGACAGGGAGGGGAGCAGTACTTC
TRBJ1-5	-	TRBV19	-	CASTPAGNQPQHF	TGTGCCAGTACCCCGGCGGGGAATCAGCCCCAGCATTTT
TRBJ2-1	-	TRBV9	-	CASSVGSGDNEQFF	TGTGCCAGCAGCGTGGGAAGCGGAGACAATGAGCAGTTCTTC
TRBJ1-4	-	TRBV5-4	TRBD1	CASSLRTGSNEKLFF	TGTGCCAGCAGCCTACGGACAGGCTCCAATGAAAAACTGTTTTTT
TRBJ1-2	-	TRBV27	-	CASSFGGSYGYTF	TGTGCCAGCAGTTTCGGGGGGAGCTATGGCTACACCTTC
TRBJ2-2	-	TRBV4-2	-	CASSQERGQGELFF	TGTGCCAGCAGCCAAGAAAGGGGTCAAGGGGAGCTGTTTTTT
TRBJ2-5	-	TRBV18	TRBD2	CASSRTSGIRETQYF	TGTGCCAGCTCTCGGACTAGCGGGATTCGAGAGACCCAGTACTTC